A single sample gave rise to the 16 T cell receptor beta chains below, sequenced in a study of CD8 T cells in Susac syndrome. RNA was extracted with the RNeasy kit, and a quantity of about 0.5 to 1 ug was reverse transcribed using random hexamers. TCRdb used MiXCR to reprocess the immunoSEQ multiplex PCR reads, holding one entry per CDR3 protein. The sample records some 150,000 distinct CDR3 sequences, less than 97% being singletons. The sequenced sample was CD8+ T cells from PBMCs. All receptors derive from a human donor with multiple sclerosis.

This chain links TRBV29-1 with TRBJ1-2; a possible D gene is TRBD1 (5 bases). Germline V lookup: CDR1 SQVTM, CDR2 ANQGSEA. This CDR3 region has 13 residues. Trimming stripped 5 bases from V and 4 bases from J, with 14 bases between. The CDR3 protein is CSVLRGGGYGYTF. CDR3 nucleotides: TGCAGCGTTTTGAGGGGTGGGGGCTATGGCTACACCTTC.

The rearrangement links TRBV7-9 to TRBJ2-7; 8 nucleotides agree with TRBD1. CDR1 and CDR2 from the germline V gene are SEHNR and FQNEAQ (reference sequence). The length of the CDR3 is 12 residues. Losses at the gene ends were 5 bases for V and 7 bases for J; bases not matched to a gene: 4. CDR3 in DNA: TGTGCCAGCAGCCGACAGGGGAGGGAGCAGTACTTC. Translated: CASSRQGREQYF.

The gene calls are TRBV6-5 and TRBJ1-1; a weak D match, TRBD1 (6 bases). V was cut by 2 bases and J by 1 base, with 20 bases left in between. Per germline, CDR1 MNHEY and CDR2 SVGAGI. There are 18 residues in the CDR3. The DNA for the CDR3 is TGTGCCAGCAGTTACGCTTCCGCTCTCGGGACACCGAACACTGAAGCTTTCTTT. Amino acids: CASSYASALGTPNTEAFF.

The gene calls are TRBV12-3 or TRBV12-4 and TRBJ2-2, with D tentatively TRBD2 (6 bases). The CDR3 loop spans 15 amino acids. The V and J ends lost 6 bases and 2 bases respectively, with 13 bases between them. Written as DNA, the CDR3 is TGTGCCAGCAGACCTCGGGGGTATAACACCGGGGAGCTGTTTTTT. Translating gives CASRPRGYNTGELFF.

This chain uses TRBV7-9 with TRBJ2-1; no clear D gene. Trimming cost V 5 bases and J 0 bases, with 14 bases left between them. The CDR3 totals 16 residues. Germline CDR1 reads SEHNR; CDR2 reads FQNEAQ (reference sequence). The CDR3 sequence: CASSHPNPDSYNEQFF. CDR3 DNA: TGTGCCAGCAGCCACCCTAATCCAGACTCCTACAATGAGCAGTTCTTC.

The chain uses TRBV12-3 or TRBV12-4 and TRBJ2-7; 9 bases match TRBD1. The CDR3 has 15 residues. Germline trimming cut 6 bases from V and 2 bases from J; bases unmatched to any gene: 8. The CDR3 is CASRPEQGAPYEQYF. CDR3 nucleotides: TGTGCCAGCAGACCAGAACAGGGGGCACCCTACGAGCAGTACTTC.

The V and J genes are TRBV27 and TRBJ2-7; possibly TRBD2 for D (5 bases). The ends were cut back, 3 bases at V and 7 bases at J, with 10 bases in the middle. Germline CDR1 reads MNHEY; CDR2 reads SMNVEV (reference sequence). The CDR3 contains 12 residues. Written as DNA, the CDR3 is TGTGCCAGCAGTTTCGGGGAAGGGGAGCAGTACTTC. This encodes CASSFGEGEQYF.

This clonotype was picked up a small number of times. The V gene is TRBV30, the J gene TRBJ1-2, with 8 bases identical to TRBD1. The junction had 6 bases not matched to a gene; V was cut back by 3 bases and J by 6 bases. CDR1 and CDR2 from the germline V gene are GTSNPN and SVGIG (reference sequence). This CDR3 has 13 amino acids. Here the CDR3 reads CAWSASTGDGYTF. Written as DNA, the CDR3 is TGTGCCTGGAGCGCCTCGACAGGGGATGGCTACACCTTC. Together with reference TRBV30 and TRBJ1-2, the CDR3 gives the full variable domain: SQTIHQWPATLVQPVGSPLSLECTVEGTSNPNLYWYRQAAGRGLQLLFYSVGIGQISSEVPQNLSASRPQDRQFILSSKKLLLSDSGFYLCAWSASTGDGYTFGSGTRLTVV.

CDR3 protein: CASSLASTNEQFF. For the CDR3, the DNA is TGTGCCAGCAGCTTAGCTAGTACCAATGAGCAGTTCTTC. The chain links TRBV7-9 to TRBJ2-1; D ambiguous. This CDR3 is built from 13 residues. Per germline, CDR1 SEHNR and CDR2 FQNEAQ (reference sequence). V shed 0 bases and J shed 6 bases, with 6 bases lying between them.

V gene TRBV5-4 combines with J gene TRBJ2-1; 11 bases agree with TRBD2. This CDR3 is 15 amino acids long. Trimming at V came to 4 bases and at J to 4 bases, leaving 4 bases not matched to a gene. Germline V gene data show CDR1 as SGHNT and CDR2 as YYREEE (reference sequence). The CDR3 region is CASSKTSGTYNEQFF. DNA for the CDR3: TGTGCCAGCAGCAAGACTAGCGGGACTTACAATGAGCAGTTCTTC.

This rearrangement joins TRBV25-1 to TRBJ1-1, with TRBD1 matching 8 bases. There are 15 residues in the CDR3. Germline CDR1 MGHDK, CDR2 SYGVNS. Trimming removed 5 bases from V and 5 bases from J; junction bases left unmatched: 10. CDR3 DNA: TGTGCCAGCAGTTGGACGGACAGGGTGGGGACTGAAGCTTTCTTT. Translation: CASSWTDRVGTEAFF.

The chain is built from TRBV3-1 and TRBJ1-2; tentative D call: TRBD1 (5 bases). CDR1 is LGHDT, CDR2 YNNKEL, per germline (reference sequence). The CDR3 consists of 15 residues. V was pared by 1 base and J by 8 bases, with 17 bases between. CDR3 protein: CASSQGPERGRGYTF. The CDR3 DNA reads as TGTGCCAGCAGCCAAGGACCCGAAAGGGGACGCGGCTACACCTTC.

The V and J genes are TRBV3-1 and TRBJ2-7; D is tentatively TRBD1 or TRBD2 (5 bases each). Germline V lookup: CDR1 LGHDT, CDR2 YNNKEL (reference sequence). Trimming stripped 0 bases from V and 0 bases from J, with 9 bases between. The CDR3 is 15 amino acids. The CDR3 DNA reads TGTGCCAGCAGCCAAGAACTTGGGACCTCCTACGAGCAGTACTTC. Its translation: CASSQELGTSYEQYF.

The DNA of the CDR3 is TGCGCCAGCAGCCTCAGGGAGGGGGGCTACACAGATACGCAGTATTTT. Protein sequence: CASSLREGGYTDTQYF. The rearrangement uses TRBV4-1 and TRBJ2-3; perhaps TRBD2 as D (7 bases). V gave up 4 bases and J gave up 2 bases, with 16 bases separating them. CDR1 and CDR2 from the germline V gene are MGHRA and YSYEKL. The CDR3 contains 16 residues.

The chain has TRBV3-1 and TRBJ1-5, with D uncertain. V gave up 0 bases and J gave up 6 bases, with 12 bases separating them. The CDR3 totals 15 residues. Germline CDR1 and CDR2: LGHDT and YNNKEL (reference sequence). In nucleotides, the CDR3 is TGTGCCAGCAGCCAAGATAGGGCCTGGGGTCAGCCCCAGCATTTT. Its protein is CASSQDRAWGQPQHF.

The chain's CDR3 is CASSLEGEQETQYF. In DNA, the CDR3 is TGTGCCAGCAGCTTAGAAGGAGAGCAAGAGACCCAGTACTTC. V usage is TRBV11-2 and J usage is TRBJ2-5; D not resolved. Germline V lookup: CDR1 SGHAT, CDR2 FQNNGV. The CDR3 sequence is 14 residues long. Trimming pared 0 bases from V and 2 bases from J, leaving 7 bases between.